Listed here are 9 T cell receptor beta chains from one sample, sequenced in a study of blood T cell repertoires in COVID-19. TCRdb keeps only in-frame clones here, not all; method: immunoSEQ multiplex PCR. This sample carries 200,000 to 300,000 clones, roughly four fifths of them seen once, and the ten largest clones take around 4.7%. Material: peripheral blood. These receptors all come from a woman between 65 and 79 years old with acute or convalescent COVID-19.

J is TRBJ1-2 and V is TRBV9; no clear D. The CDR3 totals 14 residues. Germline assignment: CDR1 SGDLS and CDR2 YYNGEE. Trimming stripped 3 bases from V and 8 bases from J, with 17 bases between. CDR3 residues: CASSGEPSGIGYTF. DNA for the CDR3: TGTGCCAGCAGCGGAGAGCCCTCCGGGATCGGCTACACCTTC.

This clone was observed a few times. In DNA, the CDR3 is TGTGCCAGCAGCTACCGGGGGTACAATGAGCAGTTCTTC. Its protein product is CASSYRGYNEQFF. The V gene is TRBV11-3, the J gene TRBJ2-1, with TRBD2 as a possible D gene (6 bases). The CDR3 runs to 13 residues. V lost 4 bases, J lost 4 bases, and 8 bases lay in between. Germline V gives CDR1 SGHNT, CDR2 YENEEA.

This chain uses TRBV2 with TRBJ2-3; 7 nucleotides line up with TRBD1. The CDR3 runs 16 residues. V lost 7 bases, J lost 0 bases, and 10 bases stayed unmatched. Per the germline V gene, CDR1 is SNHLY and CDR2 is FYNNEI. In DNA, the CDR3 is TGTGCCAGCAAGCCCCGAGGGACAGCTAGCACAGATACGCAGTATTTT. Translating gives CASKPRGTASTDTQYF.

To note about this clone: The identical CDR3 is also encoded by other nucleotide sequences in the sample. The genes are TRBV7-2 and TRBJ1-1; no clear D. Trimming removed 2 bases at V and 0 bases at J, with 4 bases between. This CDR3 has 13 residues. Germline loops: CDR1 SGHTA, CDR2 FQGNSA. The CDR3 DNA reads TGTGCCAGCAGCTTAAGCGTGAACACTGAAGCTTTCTTT. Translated, it gives CASSLSVNTEAFF. Drawing the rest from reference TRBV7-2 and TRBJ1-1, the complete variable domain is GAGVSQSPSNKVTEKGKDVELRCDPISGHTALYWYRQSLGQGLEFLIYFQGNSAPDKSGLPSDRFSAERTGGSVSTLTIQRTQQEDSAVYLCASSLSVNTEAFFGQGTRLTVV.

V gene TRBV6-5 combines with J gene TRBJ1-4; unclear D gene. CDR3 size: 10 residues. Germline V lookup: CDR1 MNHEY, CDR2 SVGAGI. Trimming stripped 7 bases from V and 8 bases from J, with 5 bases between. The CDR3 region has the DNA TGTGCCAGCATGAGGGAAAAACTGTTTTTT. It encodes CASMREKLFF.

Note on this clone: Other nucleotide sequences from this sample produce the same CDR3. The chain couples TRBV7-9 to TRBJ2-7, with 9 bases fitting TRBD1. In germline, CDR1 is SEHNR, CDR2 FQNEAQ (reference sequence). J lost 3 bases, V lost 4 bases, and 4 bases had no gene match. The CDR3 extends over 14 amino acids. In nucleotides, the CDR3 is TGTGCCAGCAGCTCCGGGACAGGGAGCTACGAGCAGTACTTC. Its protein product is CASSSGTGSYEQYF.

The chain employs TRBV18 and TRBJ1-5; D is ambiguous. V was cut by 4 bases and J by 2 bases, with 9 bases left in between. Germline loops: CDR1 KGHSH, CDR2 LQKENI. CDR3 length: 14 residues. In DNA form, the CDR3 reads TGTGCCAGCTCACTAGCGCCCGGCAATCAGCCCCAGCATTTT. This translates into CASSLAPGNQPQHF.

This clone was detected a few times. The genes are TRBV27 and TRBJ1-1; 8 nucleotides agree with TRBD1. Germline V gene lookup returns CDR1 MNHEY and CDR2 SMNVEV (reference sequence). Trimming removed 3 bases from V and 1 base from J; junction bases left unmatched: 4. This CDR3 is 15 amino acids long. This CDR3 reads CASSFRTGRNTEAFF. In DNA form, the CDR3 reads TGTGCCAGCAGTTTCCGGACAGGGCGGAACACTGAAGCTTTCTTT.

The CDR3 bases are TGTGCCAGCAGTCGAGTAGCGGAAGAGACCCAGTACTTC. It translates to CASSRVAEETQYF. This chain uses TRBV6-2 or TRBV6-3 with TRBJ2-5; a possible D gene is TRBD2 (6 bases). The CDR3 has 13 amino acids. V lost 5 bases and J lost 3, with 10 bases in between. CDR1 is MNHEY and CDR2 is SVGEGT in the germline V gene.